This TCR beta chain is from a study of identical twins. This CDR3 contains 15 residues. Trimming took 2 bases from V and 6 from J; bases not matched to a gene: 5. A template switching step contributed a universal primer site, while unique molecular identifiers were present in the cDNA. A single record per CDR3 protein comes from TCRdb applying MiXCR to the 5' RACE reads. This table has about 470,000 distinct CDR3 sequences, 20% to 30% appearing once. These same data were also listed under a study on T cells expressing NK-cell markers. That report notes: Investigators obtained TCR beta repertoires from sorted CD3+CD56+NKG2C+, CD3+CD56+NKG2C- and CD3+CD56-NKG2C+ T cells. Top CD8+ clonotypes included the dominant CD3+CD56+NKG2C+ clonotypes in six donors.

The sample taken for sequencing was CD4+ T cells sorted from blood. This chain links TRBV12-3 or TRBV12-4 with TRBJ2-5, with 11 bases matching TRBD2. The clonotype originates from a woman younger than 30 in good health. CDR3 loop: CASSLRLAGGQTQYF. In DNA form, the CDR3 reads TGTGCCAGCAGTTTACGCCTAGCGGGAGGACAGACCCAGTACTTC.